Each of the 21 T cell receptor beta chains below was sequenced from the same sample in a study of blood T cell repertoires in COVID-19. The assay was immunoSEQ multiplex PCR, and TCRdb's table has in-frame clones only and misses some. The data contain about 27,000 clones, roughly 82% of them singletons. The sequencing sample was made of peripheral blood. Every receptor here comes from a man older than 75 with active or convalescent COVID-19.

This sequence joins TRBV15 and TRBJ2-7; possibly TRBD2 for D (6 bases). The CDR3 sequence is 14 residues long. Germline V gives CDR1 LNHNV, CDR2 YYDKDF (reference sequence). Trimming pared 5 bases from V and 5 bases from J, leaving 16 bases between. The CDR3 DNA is TGTGCCACCAGCCCTCGCGGGGCGCGCGACGAGCAGTACTTC. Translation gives CATSPRGARDEQYF.

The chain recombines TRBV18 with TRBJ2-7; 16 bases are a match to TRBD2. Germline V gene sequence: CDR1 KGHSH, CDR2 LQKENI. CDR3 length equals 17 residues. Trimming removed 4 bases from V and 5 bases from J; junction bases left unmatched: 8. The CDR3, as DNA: TGTGCCAGCTCACAGGGACTAGCGGGAGGGCCGAAGGACGAGCAGTACTTC. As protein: CASSQGLAGGPKDEQYF.

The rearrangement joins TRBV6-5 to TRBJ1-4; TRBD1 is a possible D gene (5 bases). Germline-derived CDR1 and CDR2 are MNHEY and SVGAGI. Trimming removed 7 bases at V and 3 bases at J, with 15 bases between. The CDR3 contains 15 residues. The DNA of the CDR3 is TGTGCCAGCATGGGGGGGAGGGGCTCTAATGAAAAACTGTTTTTT. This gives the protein CASMGGRGSNEKLFF.

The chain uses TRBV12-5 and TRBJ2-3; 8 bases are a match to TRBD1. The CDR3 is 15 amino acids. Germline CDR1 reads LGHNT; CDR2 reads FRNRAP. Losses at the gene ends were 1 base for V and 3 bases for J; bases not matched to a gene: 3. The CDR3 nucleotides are TGTGCTAGTGGTTTGGATGGACAGGGAACAGATACGCAGTATTTT. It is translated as CASGLDGQGTDTQYF.

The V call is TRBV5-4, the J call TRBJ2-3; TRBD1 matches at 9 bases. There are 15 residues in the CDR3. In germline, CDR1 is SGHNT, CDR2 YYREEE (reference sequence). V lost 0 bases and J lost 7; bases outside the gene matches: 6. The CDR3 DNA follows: TGTGCCAGCAGCTTGGGTGGGACAGGGCGGAATACGCAGTATTTT. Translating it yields CASSLGGTGRNTQYF.

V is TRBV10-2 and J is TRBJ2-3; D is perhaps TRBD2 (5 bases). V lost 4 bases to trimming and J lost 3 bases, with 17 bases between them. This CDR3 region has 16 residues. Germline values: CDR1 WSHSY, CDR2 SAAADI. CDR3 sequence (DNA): TGCGCCAGCAGTGCTCGAGGGAGTTTGGGTACAGATACGCAGTATTTT. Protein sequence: CASSARGSLGTDTQYF.

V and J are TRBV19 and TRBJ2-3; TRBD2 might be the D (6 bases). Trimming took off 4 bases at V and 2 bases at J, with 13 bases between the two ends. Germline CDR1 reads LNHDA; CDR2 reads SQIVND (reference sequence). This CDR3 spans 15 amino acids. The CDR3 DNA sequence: TGTGCCAGTAGTACTGCGGGGCCCCCCACAGATACGCAGTATTTT. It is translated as CASSTAGPPTDTQYF.

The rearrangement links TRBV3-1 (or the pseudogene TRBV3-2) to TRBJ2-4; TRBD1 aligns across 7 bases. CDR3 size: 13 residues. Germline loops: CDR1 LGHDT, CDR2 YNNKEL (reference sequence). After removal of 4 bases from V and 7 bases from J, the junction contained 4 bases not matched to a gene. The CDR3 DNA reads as TGTGCCAGCAGCCTACAGGGGATTAACATTCAGTACTTC. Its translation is CASSLQGINIQYF.

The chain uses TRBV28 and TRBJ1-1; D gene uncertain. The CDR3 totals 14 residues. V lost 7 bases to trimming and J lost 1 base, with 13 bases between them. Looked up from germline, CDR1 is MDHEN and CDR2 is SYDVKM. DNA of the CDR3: TGTGCCAGCACTCGAGTTGCCCCGAACACTGAAGCTTTCTTT. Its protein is CASTRVAPNTEAFF.

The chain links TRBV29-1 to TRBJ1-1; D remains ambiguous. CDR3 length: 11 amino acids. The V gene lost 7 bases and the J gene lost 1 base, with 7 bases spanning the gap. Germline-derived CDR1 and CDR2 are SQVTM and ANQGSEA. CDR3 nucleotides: TGCAGCGCCCGGGGGAACACTGAAGCTTTCTTT. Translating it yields CSARGNTEAFF.

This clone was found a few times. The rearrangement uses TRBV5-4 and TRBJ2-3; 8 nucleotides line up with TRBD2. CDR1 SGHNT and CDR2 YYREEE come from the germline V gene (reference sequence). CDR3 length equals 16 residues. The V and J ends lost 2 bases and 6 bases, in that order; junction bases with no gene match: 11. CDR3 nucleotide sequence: TGTGCCAGCAGCTTAACGGCGGGAGGACTTTCGGATACGCAGTATTTT. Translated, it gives CASSLTAGGLSDTQYF.

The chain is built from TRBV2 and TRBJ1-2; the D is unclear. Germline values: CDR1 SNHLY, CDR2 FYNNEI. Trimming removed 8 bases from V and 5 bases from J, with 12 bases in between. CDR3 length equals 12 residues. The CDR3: CASGMRDYGYTF. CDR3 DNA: TGTGCCAGCGGAATGAGGGATTATGGCTACACCTTC.

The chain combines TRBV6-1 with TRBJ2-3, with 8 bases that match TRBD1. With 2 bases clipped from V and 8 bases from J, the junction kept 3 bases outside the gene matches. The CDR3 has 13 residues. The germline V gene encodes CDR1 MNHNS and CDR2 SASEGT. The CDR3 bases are TGTGCCAGCAGTGAACAGGGGGCCGGTACGCAGTATTTT. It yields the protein CASSEQGAGTQYF.

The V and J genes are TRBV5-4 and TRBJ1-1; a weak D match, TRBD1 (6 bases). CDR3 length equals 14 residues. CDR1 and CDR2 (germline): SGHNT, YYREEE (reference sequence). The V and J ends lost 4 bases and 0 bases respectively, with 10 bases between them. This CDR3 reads CASSTGTLNTEAFF. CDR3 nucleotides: TGTGCCAGCAGCACCGGGACATTGAACACTGAAGCTTTCTTT.

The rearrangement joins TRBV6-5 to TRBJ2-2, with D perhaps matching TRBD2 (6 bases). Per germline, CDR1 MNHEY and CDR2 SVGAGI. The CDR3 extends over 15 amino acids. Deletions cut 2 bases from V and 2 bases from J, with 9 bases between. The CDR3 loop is CASSYGAGNTGELFF. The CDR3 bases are TGTGCCAGCAGTTACGGCGCGGGAAACACCGGGGAGCTGTTTTTT.

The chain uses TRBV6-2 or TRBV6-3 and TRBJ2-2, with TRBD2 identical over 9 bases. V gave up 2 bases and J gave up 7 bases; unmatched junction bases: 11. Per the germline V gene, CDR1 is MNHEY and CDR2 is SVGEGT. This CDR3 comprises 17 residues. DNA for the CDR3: TGTGCCAGCAGTTACGGAGCGGGGGGCTCCTCGGGCGGGGAGCTGTTTTTT. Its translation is CASSYGAGGSSGGELFF.

This CDR3 is CASSQTSGQETQYF. The CDR3 DNA reads TGCGCCAGCAGCCAGACTAGCGGCCAAGAGACCCAGTACTTC. The rearrangement links TRBV4-1 to TRBJ2-5; TRBD2 matches 9 bases. CDR3 length equals 14 residues. Germline CDR1 is MGHRA and CDR2 is YSYEKL. The V and J ends lost 3 bases and 1 base, in that order; junction bases with no gene match: 0.

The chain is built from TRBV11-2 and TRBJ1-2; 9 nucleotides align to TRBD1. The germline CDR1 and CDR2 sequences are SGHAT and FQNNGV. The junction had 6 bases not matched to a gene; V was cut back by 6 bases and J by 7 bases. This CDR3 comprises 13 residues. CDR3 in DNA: TGTGCCAGCAGTCTCGACAGGGGGTTTGGCTACACCTTC. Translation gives CASSLDRGFGYTF.

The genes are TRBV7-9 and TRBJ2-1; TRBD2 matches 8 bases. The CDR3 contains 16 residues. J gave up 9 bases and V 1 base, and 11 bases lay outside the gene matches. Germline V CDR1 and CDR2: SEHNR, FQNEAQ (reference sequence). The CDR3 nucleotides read TGTGCCAGCAGCTTAGAACCCGGGGGGGCCGTGGGTGAGCAGTTCTTC. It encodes CASSLEPGGAVGEQFF.

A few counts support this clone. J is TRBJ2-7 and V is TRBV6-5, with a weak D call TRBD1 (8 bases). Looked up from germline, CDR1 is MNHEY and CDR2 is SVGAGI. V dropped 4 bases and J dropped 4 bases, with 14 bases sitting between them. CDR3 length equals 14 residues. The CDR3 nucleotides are TGTGCCAGCAGTTCCGGACAGGGAGGGTACGAGCAGTACTTC. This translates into CASSSGQGGYEQYF.

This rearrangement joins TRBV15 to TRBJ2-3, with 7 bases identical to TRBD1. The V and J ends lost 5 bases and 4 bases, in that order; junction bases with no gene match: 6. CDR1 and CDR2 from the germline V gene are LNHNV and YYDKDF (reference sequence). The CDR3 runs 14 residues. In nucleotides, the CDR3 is TGTGCCACCAGCCTACACAGGGGTCCAGATACGCAGTATTTT. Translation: CATSLHRGPDTQYF. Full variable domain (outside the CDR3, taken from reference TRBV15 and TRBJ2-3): DAMVIQNPRYQVTQFGKPVTLSCSQTLNHNVMYWYQQKSSQAPKLLFHYYDKDFNNEADTPDNFQSRRPNTSFCFLDIRSPGLGDTAMYLCATSLHRGPDTQYFGPGTRLTVL.